The T cell receptor beta chain under discussion was sequenced for a study of T cell repertoires in cytomegalovirus infection. One entry per CDR3 protein, called by TCRdb with MiXCR from the reads. The sample yields around 230,000 distinct CDR3 sequences, approximately 6.7% seen once. The CDR3 is made up of 13 amino acids. CDR1 is SQVTM, CDR2 ANQGSEA, per germline. V trimming: 6 bases; J trimming: 6 bases; junction bases outside the gene matches: 6. In this sample, this clonotype turned up many times. The receptor comes from a human donor in good health (CMV status not recorded). Some clones in this sample may be carry-over from other donors' samples. Input material: PBMCs. The rearrangement joins TRBV29-1 to TRBJ1-5, with 9 bases identical to TRBD1. The CDR3 DNA reads as TGCAGCGTCGGGACAGGGTTATCTCAGCCCCAGCATTTT. This sequence encodes CSVGTGLSQPQHF.